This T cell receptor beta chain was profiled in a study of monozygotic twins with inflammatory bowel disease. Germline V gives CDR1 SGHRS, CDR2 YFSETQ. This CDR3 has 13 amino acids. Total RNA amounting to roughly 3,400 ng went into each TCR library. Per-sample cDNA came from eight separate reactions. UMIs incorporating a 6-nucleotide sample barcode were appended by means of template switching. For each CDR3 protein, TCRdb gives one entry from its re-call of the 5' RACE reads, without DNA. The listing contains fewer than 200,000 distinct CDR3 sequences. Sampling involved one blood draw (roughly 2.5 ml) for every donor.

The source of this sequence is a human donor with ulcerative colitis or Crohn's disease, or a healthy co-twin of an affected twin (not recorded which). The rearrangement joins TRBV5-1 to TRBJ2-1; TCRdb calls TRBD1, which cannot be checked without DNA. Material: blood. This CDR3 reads CASRKQGADEQFF.